This T cell receptor beta chain comes out of a study of blood T cell repertoires in COVID-19. Study information: Sites across the United States, Italy and Spain contributed samples from acute and convalescent COVID-19.

Original methodology: Quantification of nucleated cells was approximated via reference gene primer amplification. Sequencing was performed with immunoSEQ multiplex PCR; in TCRdb, only in-frame clones are kept and a portion is missing. V, J and clone size were drawn from that table, and D and trimming were deduced from the DNA. The sample has about 250,000 clones; around nine tenths are singletons. The CDR3 covers 15 residues. Germline V CDR1 and CDR2: LGHNA, YNFKEQ. Trimming removed 2 bases from V and 5 bases from J; junction bases left unmatched: 5. Sequencing input: peripheral blood. This clonotype was obtained from a woman aged 40 to 50 who had recovered from COVID-19. The chain carries TRBV4-2 and TRBJ1-4; 7 positions agree with TRBD1. CDR3 in DNA: TGTGCCAGCAGCCAACCCGACAGGGAGAATGAAAAACTGTTTTTT. Encoded protein: CASSQPDRENEKLFF.